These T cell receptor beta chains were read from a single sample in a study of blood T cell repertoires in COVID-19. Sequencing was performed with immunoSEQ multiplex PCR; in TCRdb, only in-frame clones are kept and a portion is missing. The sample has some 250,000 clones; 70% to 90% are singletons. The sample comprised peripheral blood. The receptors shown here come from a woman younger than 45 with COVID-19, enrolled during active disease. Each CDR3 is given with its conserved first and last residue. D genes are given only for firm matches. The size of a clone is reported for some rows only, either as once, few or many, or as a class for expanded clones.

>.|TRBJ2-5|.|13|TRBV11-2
TGTGCCAGCAGCTTAGTAGCCCAAGAGACCCAGTACTTC
CASSLVAQETQYF
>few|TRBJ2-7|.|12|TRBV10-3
TGTGCCATCAGTCGGCAGGGATCCGAGCAGTACTTC
CAISRQGSEQYF
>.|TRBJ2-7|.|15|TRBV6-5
TGTGCCAGCAGTTACTGGGCCGGCCGTACCTACGAGCAGTACTTC
CASSYWAGRTYEQYF
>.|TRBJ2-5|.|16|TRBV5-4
TGTGCCAGCAGCTTGGAGTTAGGGGGTTACAGGGAGACCCAGTACTTC
CASSLELGGYRETQYF
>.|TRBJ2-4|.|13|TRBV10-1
TGCGCCAGCAGTGCAGCGGCCAAAAACATTCAGTACTTC
CASSAAAKNIQYF
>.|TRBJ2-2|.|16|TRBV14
TGTGCCAGCAGCCAAGTGTCTACCGCGAACACCGGGGAGCTGTTTTTT
CASSQVSTANTGELFF
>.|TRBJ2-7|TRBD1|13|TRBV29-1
TGCAGCGTTGAGGAGACAGGGTACGACGAGCAGTACTTC
CSVEETGYDEQYF
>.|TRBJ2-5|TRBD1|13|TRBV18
TGTGCCAGCTCAGAGAGACAGGGGGAGACCCAGTACTTC
CASSERQGETQYF
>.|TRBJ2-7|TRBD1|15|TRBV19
TGTGCCAGTAGTCCTGACAGGGGGCTTCCCTACGAGCAGTACTTC
CASSPDRGLPYEQYF
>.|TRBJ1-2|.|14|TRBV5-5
TGTGCCAGCAGCTTGCCCGGGGATAACTATGGCTACACCTTC
CASSLPGDNYGYTF